This is a list of T cell receptor beta chains from one sample in a study of CD8 T cells in Susac syndrome. TCRdb called the immunoSEQ multiplex PCR reads again in MiXCR, with one record for every CDR3 protein. The data contain about 120,000 distinct CDR3 sequences, over 85% of them singletons. Sequencing was done on a sample of CD8+ T cells from PBMCs. Receptors originate from a human donor with Susac syndrome. CDR3s include the opening cysteine and the closing phenylalanine or tryptophan. A D gene is named only where the DNA matches it firmly. Only part of the rows carry a size: once, few, many, or a class if the clone is expanded.

clone_size: -; d_call: -; v_call: TRBV6-2/TRBV6-3; j_call: TRBJ2-7; cdr3_nt: TGTGCCAGCACCGTGCGCGCCGGCGAGCAGTACTTC; cdr3_aa: CASTVRAGEQYF
clone_size: -; d_call: -; v_call: TRBV20-1; j_call: TRBJ2-7; cdr3_nt: TGCAGTGCTAGTTTCAGAACCCCCTACGAGCAGTACTTC; cdr3_aa: CSASFRTPYEQYF
clone_size: -; d_call: TRBD1; v_call: TRBV6-5; j_call: TRBJ1-2; cdr3_nt: TGTGCCAGCAGCTTGACAGGGCGAGATGGCTACACCTTC; cdr3_aa: CASSLTGRDGYTF
clone_size: -; d_call: TRBD1; v_call: TRBV9; j_call: TRBJ1-1; cdr3_nt: TGTGCCAGCAGCGTAGAGGGGGCAATGAACACTGAAGCTTTCTTT; cdr3_aa: CASSVEGAMNTEAFF
clone_size: -; d_call: -; v_call: TRBV4-3; j_call: TRBJ2-3; cdr3_nt: TGCGCCAGCAGCCAAGAGTGGACAGATACGCAGTATTTT; cdr3_aa: CASSQEWTDTQYF
clone_size: -; d_call: -; v_call: TRBV27; j_call: TRBJ2-5; cdr3_nt: TGTGCCAGCAGTTTCCTGGGTACCCAAGAGACCCAGTACTTC; cdr3_aa: CASSFLGTQETQYF
clone_size: -; d_call: -; v_call: TRBV2; j_call: TRBJ2-1; cdr3_nt: TGTGCCAGCAGGACCGAATTGGGGATTTCCTCCTACAATGAGCAGTTCTTC; cdr3_aa: CASRTELGISSYNEQFF
clone_size: -; d_call: -; v_call: TRBV29-1; j_call: TRBJ2-3; cdr3_nt: TGCAGCGTTGGTATGGATACGCAGTATTTT; cdr3_aa: CSVGMDTQYF
clone_size: once; d_call: -; v_call: TRBV28; j_call: TRBJ2-7; cdr3_nt: TGTGCCAGCAGTTTGGGTGACATCTCCTACGAGCAGTACTTC; cdr3_aa: CASSLGDISYEQYF
clone_size: -; d_call: -; v_call: TRBV12-3/TRBV12-4; j_call: TRBJ1-6; cdr3_nt: TGTGCCAGCAGTTATGGGGGGGGGAATAATTCACCCCTCCACTTT; cdr3_aa: CASSYGGGNNSPLHF
clone_size: -; d_call: -; v_call: TRBV10-2; j_call: TRBJ2-5; cdr3_nt: TGCGCCAGCAGTGGTACCGACAATATGGGAGAGACCCAGTACTTC; cdr3_aa: CASSGTDNMGETQYF
clone_size: -; d_call: -; v_call: TRBV12-3/TRBV12-4; j_call: TRBJ2-1; cdr3_nt: TGTGCCAGCAGCTTGGGTTTCAATGAGCAGTTCTTC; cdr3_aa: CASSLGFNEQFF
clone_size: -; d_call: -; v_call: TRBV20-1; j_call: TRBJ2-1; cdr3_nt: TGCAGTGCTAGAGTTAATGACCATGAGCAGTTCTTC; cdr3_aa: CSARVNDHEQFF
clone_size: -; d_call: -; v_call: TRBV27; j_call: TRBJ2-2; cdr3_nt: TGTGCCAGCAGTTTAATAGGGCGTTGGGTACCCGGGGAGCTGTTTTTT; cdr3_aa: CASSLIGRWVPGELFF
clone_size: -; d_call: -; v_call: TRBV12-3/TRBV12-4; j_call: TRBJ2-5; cdr3_nt: TGTGCCAGCACCCAGCATGGGTTCCAAGAGACCCAGTACTTC; cdr3_aa: CASTQHGFQETQYF
clone_size: -; d_call: -; v_call: TRBV29-1; j_call: TRBJ1-4; cdr3_nt: TGCAGCGCGGGGCTTAATGAAAAACTGTTTTTT; cdr3_aa: CSAGLNEKLFF
clone_size: once; d_call: TRBD1; v_call: TRBV27; j_call: TRBJ2-7; cdr3_nt: TGTGCCAGCAGTGCATCAACAGGGGAATTCCCCTACGAGCAGTACTTC; cdr3_aa: CASSASTGEFPYEQYF
clone_size: -; d_call: -; v_call: TRBV20-1; j_call: TRBJ1-3; cdr3_nt: TGCAGTGCTAGAGATTATGAGGGTACCCGAAACACCATATATTTT; cdr3_aa: CSARDYEGTRNTIYF
clone_size: -; d_call: -; v_call: TRBV15; j_call: TRBJ2-3; cdr3_nt: TGTGCCACCAGCTTTGGGACACGGAGTGGGGATACGCAGTATTTT; cdr3_aa: CATSFGTRSGDTQYF
clone_size: -; d_call: TRBD1; v_call: TRBV7-9; j_call: TRBJ1-2; cdr3_nt: TGTGCCAGCAGCTTAGACCTAGGACAGGGTGACGGCTACACCTTC; cdr3_aa: CASSLDLGQGDGYTF
clone_size: -; d_call: -; v_call: TRBV6-5; j_call: TRBJ1-1; cdr3_nt: TGTGCCAGCAACCGAGGAGCCGAAGCTTTCTTT; cdr3_aa: CASNRGAEAFF
clone_size: -; d_call: -; v_call: TRBV18; j_call: TRBJ1-1; cdr3_nt: TGTGCCAGCTCACCACGAGTCAGGGTGAACACTGAAGCTTTCTTT; cdr3_aa: CASSPRVRVNTEAFF
clone_size: -; d_call: -; v_call: TRBV9; j_call: TRBJ2-1; cdr3_nt: TGTGCCAGCAGCCCCTCGTGGGTAGTGGGCACCTACAATGAGCAGTTCTTC; cdr3_aa: CASSPSWVVGTYNEQFF
clone_size: -; d_call: -; v_call: TRBV5-1; j_call: TRBJ2-3; cdr3_nt: TGCGCCAGCAGCTTGGTTGGGTTGGCAGATACGCAGTATTTT; cdr3_aa: CASSLVGLADTQYF
clone_size: -; d_call: -; v_call: TRBV20-1; j_call: TRBJ1-1; cdr3_nt: TGCAGTTGCGGAGCCTTTGCGGAAGCTTTCTTT; cdr3_aa: CSCGAFAEAFF
clone_size: -; d_call: -; v_call: TRBV27; j_call: TRBJ1-2; cdr3_nt: TGTGCCAGCAGTTTGAGGGGGACCTATGGCTACACCTTC; cdr3_aa: CASSLRGTYGYTF
clone_size: -; d_call: TRBD1; v_call: TRBV5-4; j_call: TRBJ1-1; cdr3_nt: TGTGCCAGCAGCTTGGGGGGGACAGGGGGCTCTGAAGCTTTCTTT; cdr3_aa: CASSLGGTGGSEAFF